The rows below give T cell receptor beta chains drawn from one sample of a study of cytomegalovirus exposure and HLA in healthy donors. The data were produced by immunoSEQ multiplex PCR, yet TCRdb's version contains in-frame clones alone and is incomplete. Counted here are 150,000 to 200,000 clones, roughly 80% occurring once; the ten biggest clones make up around 2%. The sequenced material came from PBMCs. These receptors came from a human donor in good health. Each CDR3 is given with its conserved first and last residue.

V: TRBV9
CDR3: CASSVGGGPAYEQYF

V: TRBV15
CDR3: CATSRAGTLRGETQYF

V: TRBV25-1
CDR3: CATIGTSGYNEQFF

V: TRBV2
CDR3: CASSGQGEGTEAFF

V: TRBV5-6
CDR3: CASSPYDRGQETQYF

V: TRBV5-1
CDR3: CASSFLSGGSSYEQYF

V: TRBV9
CDR3: CASSSRTDDRGSSYNEQFF

V: TRBV27
CDR3: CASSLRGTGGYIQYF

V: TRBV7-2
CDR3: CASSLAVAGGRTDTQYF

V: TRBV7-9
CDR3: CASSMDRGGLLVGYTF